This TCR beta chain came from a study of cytomegalovirus exposure and HLA in healthy donors. The overall study: As an earlier analysis found, around 190 million T cells yielded over 95 million unique TCR beta sequences. Overall study results and limits: According to reports, the classifier identified cytomegalovirus status with high specificity and sensitivity.

At the time of sampling, donors were nominally healthy, though unrecorded immune exposures were likely. Researchers ran the PCR with 60 Vbeta and 13 Jbeta primers. Generated by immunoSEQ multiplex PCR, the TCRdb table keeps only in-frame clones and is missing some. This sample's table has some 110,000 clones. J gave up 6 bases and V 4 bases, and 15 bases lay outside the gene matches. This CDR3 spans 18 amino acids. CDR1 and CDR2 (germline): LNHDA, SQIVND (reference sequence). Regarding this clone: Its antigen is currently unknown.

V gene TRBV19 combines with J gene TRBJ1-5, with TRBD1 identical over 10 bases. The TCR was taken from a man between 35 and 55 years old in good health and CMV-seronegative. The sequenced sample consisted of PBMCs. CDR3 sequence reads: CASSTRDYSGTGVQPQHF. The DNA for the CDR3 is TGTGCCAGTAGTACCCGAGACTATTCCGGGACAGGGGTTCAGCCCCAGCATTTT.